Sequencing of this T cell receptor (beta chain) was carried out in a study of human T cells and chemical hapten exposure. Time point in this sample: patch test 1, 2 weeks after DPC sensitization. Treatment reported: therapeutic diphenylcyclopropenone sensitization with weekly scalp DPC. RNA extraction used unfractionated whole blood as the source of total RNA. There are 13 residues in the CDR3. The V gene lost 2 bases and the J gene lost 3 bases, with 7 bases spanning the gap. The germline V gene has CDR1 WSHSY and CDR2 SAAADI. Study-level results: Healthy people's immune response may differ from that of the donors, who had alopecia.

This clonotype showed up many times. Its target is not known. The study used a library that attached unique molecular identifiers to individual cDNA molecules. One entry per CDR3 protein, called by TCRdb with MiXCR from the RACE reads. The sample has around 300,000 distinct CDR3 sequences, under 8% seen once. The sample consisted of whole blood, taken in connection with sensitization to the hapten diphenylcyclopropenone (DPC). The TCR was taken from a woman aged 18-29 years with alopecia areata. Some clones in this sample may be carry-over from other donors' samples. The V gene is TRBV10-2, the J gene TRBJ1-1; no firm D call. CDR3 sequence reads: CASSEGRYTEAFF. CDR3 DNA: TGCGCCAGCAGTGAGGGTCGCTACACTGAAGCTTTCTTT.